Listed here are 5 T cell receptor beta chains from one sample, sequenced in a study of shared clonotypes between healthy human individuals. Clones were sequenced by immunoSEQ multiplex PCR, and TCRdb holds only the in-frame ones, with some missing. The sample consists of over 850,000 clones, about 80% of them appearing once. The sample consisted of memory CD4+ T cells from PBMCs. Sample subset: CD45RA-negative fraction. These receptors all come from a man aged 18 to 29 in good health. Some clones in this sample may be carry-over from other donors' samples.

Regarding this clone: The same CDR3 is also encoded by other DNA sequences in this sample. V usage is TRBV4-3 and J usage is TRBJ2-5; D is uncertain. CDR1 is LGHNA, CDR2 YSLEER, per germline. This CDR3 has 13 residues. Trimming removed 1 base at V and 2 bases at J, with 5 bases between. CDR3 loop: CASSQARQETQYF. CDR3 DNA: TGCGCCAGCAGCCAAGCCAGGCAAGAGACCCAGTACTTC.

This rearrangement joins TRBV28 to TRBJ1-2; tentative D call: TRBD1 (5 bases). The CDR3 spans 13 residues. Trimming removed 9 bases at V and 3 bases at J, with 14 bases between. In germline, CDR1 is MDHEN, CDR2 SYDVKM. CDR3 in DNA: TGTGCCAGTAGAGGGGAAAGCTACTATGGCTACACCTTC. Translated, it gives CASRGESYYGYTF.

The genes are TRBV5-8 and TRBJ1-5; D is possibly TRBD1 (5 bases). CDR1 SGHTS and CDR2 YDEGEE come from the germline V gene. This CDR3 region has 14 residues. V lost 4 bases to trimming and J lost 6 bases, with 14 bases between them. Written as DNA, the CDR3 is TGTGCCAGCAGCCCTGGGGGGACTGGTCAGCCCCAGCATTTT. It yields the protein CASSPGGTGQPQHF.

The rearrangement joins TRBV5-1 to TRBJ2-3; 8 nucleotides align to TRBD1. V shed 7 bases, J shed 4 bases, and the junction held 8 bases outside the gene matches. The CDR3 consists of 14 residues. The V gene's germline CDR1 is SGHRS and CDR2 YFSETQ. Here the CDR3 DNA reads TGCGCCAGCCGGACAGGGAGTTCCCCAGATACGCAGTATTTT. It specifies CASRTGSSPDTQYF.

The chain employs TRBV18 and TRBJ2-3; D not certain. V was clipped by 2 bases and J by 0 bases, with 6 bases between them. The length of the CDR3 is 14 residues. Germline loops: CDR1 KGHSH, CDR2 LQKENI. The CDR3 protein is CASSPAASTDTQYF. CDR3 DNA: TGTGCCAGCTCACCAGCGGCTAGCACAGATACGCAGTATTTT.